This passage covers 21 T cell receptor beta chains from one sample sequenced in a study of blood T cell repertoires in COVID-19. Some clones are missing from TCRdb's copy, which holds only in-frame ones; the method was immunoSEQ multiplex PCR. The sample carries some 100,000 clones, 88% recorded once. The sequenced sample consisted of peripheral blood. The receptors were sampled from a man aged 50 or older with COVID-19, enrolled during active disease.

The chain links TRBV6-5 to TRBJ1-3; no reliable D call. Germline V lookup: CDR1 MNHEY, CDR2 SVGAGI. This CDR3 is built from 15 residues. V lost 6 bases, J lost 0 bases, and 12 bases lay in between. Here the CDR3 DNA reads TGTGCCAGCAGCCTAACAGTATTCTCTGGAAACACCATATATTTT. It is translated as CASSLTVFSGNTIYF.

The chain links TRBV11-2 to TRBJ2-5, with 8 positions matching TRBD2. Germline trimming cut 1 base from V and 2 bases from J; bases unmatched to any gene: 0. From germline, CDR1 is SGHAT and CDR2 FQNNGV. The CDR3 contains 14 residues. This CDR3 reads CASSLGGGQETQYF. The CDR3 region has the DNA TGTGCCAGCAGCTTAGGCGGGGGGCAAGAGACCCAGTACTTC.

The chain has TRBV4-1 and TRBJ1-1; no clear D gene. The CDR3 length is 15 residues. CDR1 is MGHRA, CDR2 YSYEKL, per germline. Between the trimmed V and J ends, which lost 1 base and 5 bases, there was a span of 14 bases. DNA of the CDR3: TGCGCCAGCAGCCAAGCCCCTAACCCCGGGACTGAAGCTTTCTTT. It translates to CASSQAPNPGTEAFF.

The J gene is TRBJ2-1, the V gene TRBV28, with 8 bases identical to TRBD2. The CDR3 contains 16 residues. The germline V gene has CDR1 MDHEN and CDR2 SYDVKM. V lost 9 bases to trimming and J lost 0 bases; unmatched junction nucleotides: 10. The CDR3 protein is CASTGGAPSSYNEQFF. CDR3 sequence (DNA): TGTGCCAGTACGGGGGGGGCCCCGAGCTCCTACAATGAGCAGTTCTTC.

The chain links TRBV5-8 to TRBJ2-7; TRBD1 matches 10 bases. This CDR3 is 15 amino acids long. V dropped 3 bases and J dropped 2; count of bases not matched to a gene: 5. Germline CDR1 and CDR2: SGHTS and YDEGEE. DNA for the CDR3: TGTGCCAGCAGCTATTCCGGGACAGGGGCCTACGAGCAGTACTTC. Translation: CASSYSGTGAYEQYF.

The chain joins TRBV5-1 to TRBJ1-4, with TRBD1 matching over 8 bases. Germline loops: CDR1 SGHRS, CDR2 YFSETQ. With 0 bases clipped from V and 0 bases from J, the junction kept 7 bases outside the gene matches. This CDR3 is 18 amino acids long. This chain's CDR3 is CASSLETGALATNEKLFF. The CDR3, as DNA: TGCGCCAGCAGCTTGGAGACAGGGGCTCTTGCAACTAATGAAAAACTGTTTTTT. The variable domain in full, with the rest retrieved from reference TRBV5-1 and TRBJ1-4, is KAGVTQTPRYLIKTRGQQVTLSCSPISGHRSVSWYQQTPGQGLQFLFEYFSETQRNKGNFPGRFSGRQFSNSRSEMNVSTLELGDSALYLCASSLETGALATNEKLFFGSGTQLSVL.

The V call is TRBV28, the J call TRBJ2-7, with D possibly matching TRBD1 (6 bases). V gave up 3 bases and J gave up 0 bases, with 12 bases separating them. Germline CDR1 is MDHEN and CDR2 is SYDVKM. The CDR3 extends over 15 amino acids. The CDR3 reads CASSLANRVSYEQYF. Written as DNA, the CDR3 is TGTGCCAGCAGTTTGGCCAACAGGGTCTCCTACGAGCAGTACTTC.

This rearrangement joins TRBV27 to TRBJ1-1, with 7 bases aligning to TRBD1. CDR1 is MNHEY, CDR2 SMNVEV, per germline (reference sequence). The ends lost 2 bases at V and 0 bases at J; junction bases unmatched: 6. This CDR3 has 16 residues. The CDR3 nucleotides read TGTGCCAGCAGTTTAGCGTCGGGACAGCTGAACACTGAAGCTTTCTTT. Amino acids: CASSLASGQLNTEAFF.

The rearrangement uses TRBV7-9 and TRBJ2-1; 10 bases are shared with TRBD1. The CDR3 has 17 residues. The J segment lost 9 bases and the V segment lost 4 bases, leaving 15 bases of the junction unmatched. Germline loops: CDR1 SEHNR, CDR2 FQNEAQ (reference sequence). The chain's CDR3 is CASSSQGAGQGYFEQFF. In nucleotides, the CDR3 is TGTGCCAGCAGCTCGCAAGGGGCGGGACAGGGGTACTTTGAGCAGTTCTTC.

The gene calls are TRBV18 and TRBJ2-6; TRBD1 agrees at 7 bases. CDR1 is KGHSH and CDR2 is LQKENI in the germline V gene. V was clipped by 3 bases and J by 0 bases; unmatched bases: 11. CDR3 size: 19 residues. As DNA, the CDR3 is TGTGCCAGCTCACCGATACGGACAGGTCGAACCTCTGGGGCCAACGTCCTGACTTTC. Protein product: CASSPIRTGRTSGANVLTF.

The chain links TRBV7-3 to TRBJ2-3, with 8 bases lining up with TRBD1. The CDR3 consists of 15 residues. Germline V gene data show CDR1 as SGHTA and CDR2 as FQGTGA. J was trimmed by 1 base and V by 5 bases; bases with no gene match: 5. In DNA form, the CDR3 reads TGTGCCAGCAGCCCCCAGGGACAGGGCACAGATACGCAGTATTTT. It codes for CASSPQGQGTDTQYF.

The chain joins TRBV11-3 to TRBJ2-7, with TRBD1 identical over 7 bases. Germline CDR1 reads SGHNT; CDR2 reads YENEEA. This CDR3 has 14 residues. V trimming: 1 base; J trimming: 3 bases; junction bases outside the gene matches: 3. The chain's CDR3 is CASSLGQGNYEQYF. The DNA of the CDR3 is TGTGCCAGCAGCTTAGGACAGGGAAACTACGAGCAGTACTTC.

V and J are TRBV3-1 (or the pseudogene TRBV3-2) and TRBJ2-7; possible D gene TRBD2, 5 bases. Trimming pared 1 base from V and 3 bases from J, leaving 13 bases between. The CDR3 extends over 15 amino acids. Germline V gene lookup returns CDR1 LGHDT and CDR2 YNNKEL (reference sequence). Here the CDR3 reads CASSQGASKNYEQYF. CDR3 DNA sequence: TGTGCCAGCAGCCAAGGGGCTAGCAAGAACTACGAGCAGTACTTC.

V and J are TRBV20-1 and TRBJ1-1, with TRBD1 as a possible D gene (5 bases). CDR1 is DFQATT and CDR2 is SNEGSKA in the germline V gene (reference sequence). The CDR3 contains 11 residues. V shed 5 bases and J shed 10 bases, with 14 bases lying between them. CDR3 nucleotides: TGCAGTGCTGAGAAGGGGTTAGGAGCTTTCTTT. It codes for CSAEKGLGAFF.

As to this clone: Other DNA sequences within the sample encode an identical CDR3. V gene TRBV19 combines with J gene TRBJ1-2, with D perhaps matching TRBD1 (5 bases). CDR1 LNHDA and CDR2 SQIVND come from the germline V gene (reference sequence). V was shortened by 1 base and J by 0 bases, with 6 bases between the two germline ends. The CDR3 contains 14 residues. The CDR3, as DNA: TGTGCCAGTAGTATAGGACAGTCTAACTATGGCTACACCTTC. Translated: CASSIGQSNYGYTF.

This chain connects TRBV4-3 to TRBJ1-2; weak D call: TRBD1 (5 bases). Trimming stripped 0 bases from V and 4 bases from J, with 9 bases between. CDR3 size: 14 residues. Germline CDR1 LGHNA, CDR2 YSLEER. CDR3 sequence (DNA): TGCGCCAGCAGCCAAGAGAGCAGGGTCTATGGCTACACCTTC. This sequence encodes CASSQESRVYGYTF.

This clone was counted between two and nine times. The V and J genes are TRBV19 and TRBJ1-5; D may be TRBD1 (5 bases). V dropped 1 base and J dropped 7 bases, with 11 bases sitting between them. There are 14 residues in the CDR3. Germline CDR1 and CDR2: LNHDA and SQIVND (reference sequence). For the CDR3, the DNA is TGTGCCAGTAGTATAGGACAGTATAAGCAGCCCCAGCATTTT. Its translation is CASSIGQYKQPQHF.

CDR3 nucleotides: TGTGCCAGCAGCTCCACTACAGGGGGCGCTAACTATGGCTACACCTTC. Protein sequence: CASSSTTGGANYGYTF. V usage is TRBV7-2 and J usage is TRBJ1-2, with TRBD1 identical over 9 bases. Germline V gene sequence: CDR1 SGHTA, CDR2 FQGNSA. The CDR3 length is 16 residues. The V and J ends lost 4 bases and 0 bases, in that order; junction bases with no gene match: 6.

The rearrangement links TRBV19 to TRBJ1-1; TRBD1 agrees at 9 bases. CDR1 LNHDA and CDR2 SQIVND come from the germline V gene (reference sequence). The CDR3 is made up of 14 amino acids. Trimming removed 3 bases from V and 7 bases from J; junction bases left unmatched: 6. The DNA of the CDR3 is TGTGCCAGTAGTATTTCTGGACAGGGGCATGAAGCTTTCTTT. Protein product: CASSISGQGHEAFF.

The chain employs TRBV4-1 and TRBJ1-1, with D tentatively TRBD1 (5 bases). The CDR3 runs to 14 residues. Germline CDR1 is MGHRA and CDR2 is YSYEKL. Trimming pared 1 base from V and 5 bases from J, leaving 11 bases between. Written as DNA, the CDR3 is TGCGCCAGCAGCCAAGCACCCGGGGGAACTGAAGCTTTCTTT. Residues: CASSQAPGGTEAFF.

The rearrangement links TRBV18 to TRBJ2-2; 9 nucleotides align to TRBD1. The CDR3 has 16 residues. The germline V gene encodes CDR1 KGHSH and CDR2 LQKENI. V trimming: 3 bases; J trimming: 3 bases; junction bases outside the gene matches: 5. Written as DNA, the CDR3 is TGTGCCAGCTCACCGGACAGGGGTGGCGACACCGGGGAGCTGTTTTTT. It translates to CASSPDRGGDTGELFF. Variable domain in full (rest from reference TRBV18 and TRBJ2-2): NAGVMQNPRHLVRRRGQEARLRCSPMKGHSHVYWYRQLPEEGLKFMVYLQKENIIDESGMPKERFSAEFPKEGPSILRIQQVVRGDSAAYFCASSPDRGGDTGELFFGEGSRLTVL.